The 27 T cell receptor beta chains below were found in one sample sequenced in a study of cytomegalovirus exposure and HLA in healthy donors. The PCR used 60 Vbeta and 13 Jbeta primers. Clones were read by immunoSEQ multiplex PCR, and TCRdb kept only the in-frame ones, dropping some. Here the sample spans some 150,000 clones, 50% to 75% being singletons. Sequenced: PBMCs. The receptors shown here come from an older woman in good health and CMV-seropositive.

This rearrangement joins TRBV2 to TRBJ2-1; D perhaps matches TRBD2 (6 bases). Germline assignment: CDR1 SNHLY and CDR2 FYNNEI. This CDR3 spans 15 amino acids. Trimming took 1 base from V and 3 from J, leaving 10 bases between them. The CDR3 loop reads CASSEGLDLYNEQFF. The CDR3 DNA sequence: TGTGCCAGCAGTGAAGGACTAGATCTCTACAATGAGCAGTTCTTC.

This clone was picked up one time. DNA for the CDR3: TGCAGCGCCAACGAGGGGGGGACTAGCCAAGAGACCCAGTACTTC. This codes for CSANEGGTSQETQYF. The chain joins TRBV29-1 to TRBJ2-5, with TRBD2 matching 8 bases. Germline loops: CDR1 SQVTM, CDR2 ANQGSEA. The CDR3 is made up of 15 amino acids. V shed 7 bases, J shed 1 base, and the junction held 11 bases outside the gene matches.

This clone was picked up a small number of times. The V call is TRBV2, the J call TRBJ1-3; 9 positions match TRBD1. In germline, CDR1 is SNHLY, CDR2 FYNNEI. CDR3 length: 13 residues. V lost 5 bases, J lost 6 bases, and 2 bases stayed unmatched. The CDR3 region has the DNA TGTGCCAGCAGTCGGGACAGGGAAAACACCATATATTTT. Protein sequence: CASSRDRENTIYF.

A few counts support this clone. The genes are TRBV28 and TRBJ1-2, with D maybe TRBD1 (5 bases). Looked up from germline, CDR1 is MDHEN and CDR2 is SYDVKM. V lost 2 bases to trimming and J lost 4 bases, with 8 bases between them. The CDR3 sequence is 13 residues long. CDR3 residues: CASSLIDSYGYTF. Written as DNA, the CDR3 is TGTGCCAGCAGTTTAATCGACAGCTATGGCTACACCTTC.

V usage is TRBV28 and J usage is TRBJ2-7; possibly TRBD2 for D (5 bases). The CDR3 totals 14 residues. V lost 8 bases to trimming and J lost 5 bases, with 19 bases between them. Germline loops: CDR1 MDHEN, CDR2 SYDVKM. In DNA form, the CDR3 reads TGTGCCAGCTCAATCCCCGGGGATTTGAACGAGCAGTACTTC. Protein sequence: CASSIPGDLNEQYF.

This clone was found once. The chain employs TRBV2 and TRBJ2-5, with D tentatively TRBD1 (5 bases). The DNA matches TRBJ2-7 better at its end, which makes the J call doubtful. The CDR3 spans 14 residues. Germline CDR1 is SNHLY and CDR2 is FYNNEI. The CDR3: CASSPQRQIGEQYF. The CDR3, as DNA: TGTGCCAGCAGTCCGCAAAGACAGATCGGCGAGCAGTACTTC.

The V and J genes are TRBV11-2 and TRBJ2-7; 9 bases map to TRBD1. With 1 base clipped from V and 4 bases from J, the junction kept 2 bases outside the gene matches. The germline gives CDR1 SGHAT, CDR2 FQNNGV. This CDR3 is built from 14 residues. DNA for the CDR3: TGTGCCAGCAGCTTAGTGGGACAGGGATACGAGCAGTACTTC. Its translation is CASSLVGQGYEQYF.

The gene calls are TRBV19 and TRBJ1-1; D uncertain. CDR1 is LNHDA, CDR2 SQIVND, per germline (reference sequence). V lost 1 base, J lost 7 bases, and 10 bases lay in between. The CDR3 is made up of 13 amino acids. CDR3 in DNA: TGTGCCAGTAGTATAGTCACCGGGGTTGAAGCTTTCTTT. Residues: CASSIVTGVEAFF.

The chain carries TRBV28 and TRBJ1-3; D call uncertain. Germline V lookup: CDR1 MDHEN, CDR2 SYDVKM. The CDR3 length is 12 residues. V gave up 7 bases and J gave up 0 bases, with 4 bases separating them. CDR3 nucleotides: TGTGCCAGCACAGACTCTGGAAACACCATATATTTT. As protein: CASTDSGNTIYF.

V usage is TRBV15 and J usage is TRBJ2-7; 8 nucleotides match TRBD1. The J segment lost 2 bases and the V segment lost 8 bases, leaving 8 bases of the junction unmatched. The CDR3 length is 14 residues. CDR1 is LNHNV, CDR2 YYDKDF, per germline (reference sequence). The CDR3 nucleotides read TGTGCCACCGCTCGAGGGACAGGAGCCTACGAGCAGTACTTC. As protein: CATARGTGAYEQYF. Full variable domain (rest looked up from reference TRBV15 and TRBJ2-7): DAMVIQNPRYQVTQFGKPVTLSCSQTLNHNVMYWYQQKSSQAPKLLFHYYDKDFNNEADTPDNFQSRRPNTSFCFLDIRSPGLGDTAMYLCATARGTGAYEQYFGPGTRLTVT.

This clone showed up just a few times. The gene calls are TRBV7-2 and TRBJ1-2; tentative D call: TRBD1 (6 bases). Germline assignment: CDR1 SGHTA and CDR2 FQGNSA. This CDR3 spans 14 amino acids. With 4 bases removed from V and 4 bases from J, the gap between germline ends came to 13 bases. CDR3 DNA sequence: TGTGCCAGCAGCTCACAGGGTGGCGGCTATGGCTACACCTTC. Translated: CASSSQGGGYGYTF.

V gene TRBV7-9 combines with J gene TRBJ1-1; D is ambiguous. The length of the CDR3 is 14 residues. The germline gives CDR1 SEHNR, CDR2 FQNEAQ (reference sequence). V lost 1 base to trimming and J lost 0 bases, with 6 bases between them. The CDR3 spells CASSLELMNTEAFF. As DNA, the CDR3 is TGTGCCAGCAGCTTAGAACTCATGAACACTGAAGCTTTCTTT.

V and J are TRBV7-3 and TRBJ2-7; D possibly corresponds to TRBD1 (5 bases). Germline-derived CDR1 and CDR2 are SGHTA and FQGTGA. The CDR3 sequence is 17 residues long. V lost 5 bases and J lost 2, with 22 bases in between. The CDR3 DNA sequence: TGTGCCAGCAGCCCCAAGGGGCCCCAGGATCCCCCCTACGAGCAGTACTTC. This gives the protein CASSPKGPQDPPYEQYF.

The chain is built from TRBV5-1 and TRBJ1-1, with TRBD1 matching 7 bases. With 3 bases clipped from V and 8 bases from J, the junction kept 4 bases outside the gene matches. The length of the CDR3 is 12 residues. Germline CDR1 reads SGHRS; CDR2 reads YFSETQ. The CDR3 DNA reads TGCGCCAGCAGCTCGACAGGGAGGGAAGCTTTCTTT. It yields the protein CASSSTGREAFF.

This clone occurred a few times. The chain couples TRBV28 to TRBJ2-7, with TRBD1 identical over 10 bases. Germline CDR1 is MDHEN and CDR2 is SYDVKM. The CDR3 loop spans 15 amino acids. The trim removed 7 bases at V and 3 bases at J, leaving 9 bases unmatched. CDR3 bases: TGTGCCAGCACCAAACCCCGGACAGGGGGCTACGAGCAGTACTTC. Translated, it gives CASTKPRTGGYEQYF.

The chain links TRBV28 to TRBJ2-2; 8 bases map to TRBD1. This CDR3 is built from 15 residues. Germline V gene lookup returns CDR1 MDHEN and CDR2 SYDVKM. Germline trimming cut 5 bases from V and 7 bases from J; bases unmatched to any gene: 9. The CDR3 region has the DNA TGTGCCAGCAGTCCCCGGACAGGGTTACACGGGGAGCTGTTTTTT. Translated, it gives CASSPRTGLHGELFF.

CDR3 sequence reads: CASSPPPTSGRPWEQFF. In DNA form, the CDR3 reads TGTGCCAGCAGTCCTCCCCCCACTAGCGGGAGGCCTTGGGAGCAGTTCTTC. This chain joins TRBV9 and TRBJ2-1; 12 nucleotides match TRBD2. The CDR3 contains 17 residues. Germline V gene lookup returns CDR1 SGDLS and CDR2 YYNGEE. V lost 5 bases and J lost 10; bases outside the gene matches: 16. The complete variable domain, with remaining parts taken from reference TRBV9 and TRBJ2-1, reads DSGVTQTPKHLITATGQRVTLRCSPRSGDLSVYWYQQSLDQGLQFLIQYYNGEERAKGNILERFSAQQFPDLHSELNLSSLELGDSALYFCASSPPPTSGRPWEQFFGPGTRLTVL.

This clone was seen just once. The chain is built from TRBV6-1 and TRBJ2-2; maybe TRBD2 (5 bases). CDR3 length: 15 amino acids. Germline assignment: CDR1 MNHNS and CDR2 SASEGT. V dropped 6 bases and J dropped 5 bases, with 16 bases sitting between them. The CDR3 spells CASSGVPGRTGELFF. The CDR3 bases are TGTGCCAGCAGCGGGGTCCCAGGTCGGACCGGGGAGCTGTTTTTT.

This chain links TRBV4-1 with TRBJ2-7, with 9 bases identical to TRBD1. Germline trimming cut 1 base from V and 0 bases from J; bases unmatched to any gene: 7. CDR1 and CDR2 from the germline V gene are MGHRA and YSYEKL. This CDR3 is built from 17 residues. The CDR3, as DNA: TGCGCCAGCAGCCAAGTCGCCGGGACAGGGTCCTCCTACGAGCAGTACTTC. Translated: CASSQVAGTGSSYEQYF.

CDR3 DNA sequence: TGTGCCAGCAGCTCGCGACAGGGGGCGCTGGGGGCCAACGTCCTGACTTTC. It codes for CASSSRQGALGANVLTF. The chain is built from TRBV5-6 and TRBJ2-6; 10 bases match TRBD1. Germline V CDR1 and CDR2: SGHDT, YYEEEE. The V gene end was trimmed by 3 bases and the J gene end by 4 bases; junction bases not matched to a gene: 7. The CDR3 length is 17 residues.

The rearrangement uses TRBV6-5 and TRBJ2-2; D might be TRBD2 (6 bases). The CDR3 runs 15 residues. The V end lost 5 bases, the J end lost 4 bases, and 14 bases lay between the germline ends. Germline V gene sequence: CDR1 MNHEY, CDR2 SVGAGI. The CDR3 nucleotides are TGTGCCAGCAGTCCTGGGACTCTTCGCACCGGGGAGCTGTTTTTT. Residues: CASSPGTLRTGELFF.

The rearrangement joins TRBV7-2 to TRBJ2-5; 8 nucleotides line up with TRBD1. The CDR3 totals 16 residues. Germline-derived CDR1 and CDR2 are SGHTA and FQGNSA. V dropped 5 bases and J dropped 1; count of bases not matched to a gene: 9. CDR3 sequence: CASSQRVTGGQETQYF. The CDR3 DNA sequence: TGTGCCAGCAGCCAACGAGTCACAGGGGGCCAAGAGACCCAGTACTTC.

This sequence joins TRBV5-4 and TRBJ2-7; 7 bases align to TRBD1. The CDR3 sequence is 14 residues long. Germline V gene data show CDR1 as SGHNT and CDR2 as YYREEE (reference sequence). With V trimmed by 2 bases and J by 2 bases, 4 bases remained unmatched. CDR3 loop: CASSLRQGAYEQYF. The CDR3 nucleotides are TGTGCCAGCAGCTTACGACAGGGCGCCTACGAGCAGTACTTC.

This chain joins TRBV7-8 and TRBJ1-1; D is possibly TRBD1 (5 bases). V was trimmed by 5 bases and J by 5 bases, leaving 15 bases between them. The CDR3 is 14 residues long. The V gene's germline CDR1 is SGHVS and CDR2 FQNEAQ. CDR3 residues: CASSPGLPGTEAFF. In DNA, the CDR3 is TGTGCCAGCAGCCCGGGACTCCCCGGGACTGAAGCTTTCTTT.

The CDR3 loop reads CASSSGQGGGNEQFF. CDR3 DNA sequence: TGCGCCAGCAGTTCGGGACAGGGAGGCGGGAATGAGCAGTTCTTC. V and J are TRBV5-1 and TRBJ2-1; 9 bases match TRBD1. The junction had 10 bases not matched to a gene; V was cut back by 5 bases and J by 7 bases. The CDR3 has 15 amino acids. Germline CDR1 and CDR2: SGHRS and YFSETQ.

With respect to this clone: The junction differs from germline at one of its ends, possibly a read error. The J gene is TRBJ2-7, the V gene TRBV27; 9 bases map to TRBD2. CDR1 is MNHEY and CDR2 is SMNVEV in the germline V gene (reference sequence). There are 14 residues in the CDR3. The CDR3 DNA reads TGTGCCAGCAGACTGGGACTAGCTTACTACGGGCAGTACTTC. This codes for CASRLGLAYYGQYF.

This clone occurred a few times. V gene TRBV18 combines with J gene TRBJ2-7; 7 bases fit TRBD1. J lost 3 bases, V lost 3 bases, and 2 bases had no gene match. The CDR3 is made up of 13 amino acids. The germline V gene encodes CDR1 KGHSH and CDR2 LQKENI. The CDR3 bases are TGTGCCAGCTCACCGGGACAGAACTACGAGCAGTACTTC. This gives the protein CASSPGQNYEQYF. The full variable domain, its missing parts supplied by reference TRBV18 and TRBJ2-7, is NAGVMQNPRHLVRRRGQEARLRCSPMKGHSHVYWYRQLPEEGLKFMVYLQKENIIDESGMPKERFSAEFPKEGPSILRIQQVVRGDSAAYFCASSPGQNYEQYFGPGTRLTVT.